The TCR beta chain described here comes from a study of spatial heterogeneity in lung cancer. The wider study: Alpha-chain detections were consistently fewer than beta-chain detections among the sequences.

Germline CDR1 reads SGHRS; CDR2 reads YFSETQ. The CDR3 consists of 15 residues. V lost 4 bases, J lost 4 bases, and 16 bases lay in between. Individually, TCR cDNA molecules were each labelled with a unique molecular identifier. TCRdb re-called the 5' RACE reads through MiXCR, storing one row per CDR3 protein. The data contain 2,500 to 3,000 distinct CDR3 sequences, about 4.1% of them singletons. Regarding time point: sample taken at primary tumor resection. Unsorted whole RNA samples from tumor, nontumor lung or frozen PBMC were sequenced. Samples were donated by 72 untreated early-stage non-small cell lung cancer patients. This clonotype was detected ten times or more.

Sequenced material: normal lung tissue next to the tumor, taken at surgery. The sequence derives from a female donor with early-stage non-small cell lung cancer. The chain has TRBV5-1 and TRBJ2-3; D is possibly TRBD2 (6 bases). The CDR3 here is CASSLVAGNADTQYF. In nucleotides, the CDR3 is TGCGCCAGCAGCCTTGTTGCGGGGAACGCAGATACGCAGTATTTT.